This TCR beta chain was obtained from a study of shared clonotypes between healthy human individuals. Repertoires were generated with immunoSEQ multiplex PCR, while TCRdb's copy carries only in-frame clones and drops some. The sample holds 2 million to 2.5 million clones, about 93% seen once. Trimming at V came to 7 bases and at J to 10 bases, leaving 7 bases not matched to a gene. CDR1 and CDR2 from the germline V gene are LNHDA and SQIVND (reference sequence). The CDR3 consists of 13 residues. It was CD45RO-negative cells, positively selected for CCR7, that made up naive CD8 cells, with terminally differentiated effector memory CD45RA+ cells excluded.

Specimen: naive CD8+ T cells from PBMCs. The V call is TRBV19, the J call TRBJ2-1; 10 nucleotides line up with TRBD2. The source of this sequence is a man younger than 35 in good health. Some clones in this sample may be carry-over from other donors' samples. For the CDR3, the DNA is TGTGCCAGTAAGAAGCGGGAGGGCAAAGAGCAGTTCTTC. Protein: CASKKREGKEQFF.